The T cell receptor beta chain described here comes from a study of shared clonotypes between healthy human individuals. Germline loops: CDR1 SGDLS, CDR2 YYNGEE. The length of the CDR3 is 14 residues. Trimming shortened V by 1 base and J by 7 bases, and 14 bases separated the two germline ends. Points on this clone: Possible read error: a much larger clone is one base away.

Method: immunoSEQ multiplex PCR; TCRdb's copy keeps in-frame clones and lacks some. Counted here are about a million clones, 70% to 85% occurring once; the ten biggest clones make up approximately 1.5%. The chain uses TRBV9 and TRBJ2-5; D might be TRBD1 (5 bases). This sequence was found in a man between 18 and 29 years old in good health. Sequenced input: memory CD4+ T cells sorted from blood. Subset of the sample: CD45RA-negative fraction. The CDR3 DNA reads as TGTGCCAGCAGCGTAACCCAGGGTACAGGGACCCAGTACTTC. Translation gives CASSVTQGTGTQYF.